The present T cell receptor beta chain was sequenced within a study of blood T cell repertoires in COVID-19. This CDR3 is 14 amino acids long. Germline CDR1 is LNHDA and CDR2 is SQIVND (reference sequence). V shed 3 bases and J shed 8 bases, with 13 bases lying between them. TCRdb keeps only in-frame clones here, not all; method: immunoSEQ multiplex PCR. This sample has 150,000 to 200,000 clones, with over 65% found just once. The V and J genes are TRBV19 and TRBJ1-4; D unresolved. The sample comprised peripheral blood. The receptor was isolated from a woman of 80 years or more with acute or convalescent COVID-19. CDR3: CASSIGGVGEKLFF. The CDR3 nucleotides are TGTGCCAGTAGTATTGGCGGGGTAGGAGAAAAACTGTTTTTT.